Each of the 10 T cell receptor beta chains below was sequenced from the same sample in a study of cytomegalovirus exposure and HLA in healthy donors. Profiling relied on immunoSEQ multiplex PCR, and the TCRdb table lists in-frame clones only, not all of them. The sample has under 200,000 clones, roughly 89% seen once. What was sequenced was PBMCs. Every receptor here comes from a woman between 18 and 29 years old in good health and CMV-seropositive.

The V call is TRBV4-1, the J call TRBJ2-1; the match to TRBD2 covers 14 bases. Losses at the gene ends were 1 base for V and 2 bases for J; bases not matched to a gene: 4. Per germline, CDR1 MGHRA and CDR2 YSYEKL. This CDR3 has 18 residues. DNA for the CDR3: TGCGCCAGCAGCCAAGGACTAGCGGGGGGGCCTCCCTACAATGAGCAGTTCTTC. Protein product: CASSQGLAGGPPYNEQFF.

This chain links TRBV6-5 with TRBJ2-3, with TRBD2 matching over 8 bases. Germline CDR1 and CDR2: MNHEY and SVGAGI. V was clipped by 0 bases and J by 5 bases; unmatched bases: 7. The length of the CDR3 is 16 residues. CDR3 bases: TGTGCCAGCAGTTACTCGAAGGCGGCGGGGGGAGATACGCAGTATTTT. Amino acid sequence: CASSYSKAAGGDTQYF.

The V gene is TRBV4-3, the J gene TRBJ2-3; the match to TRBD2 covers 12 bases. Germline trimming cut 0 bases from V and 4 bases from J; bases unmatched to any gene: 8. Germline V gene lookup returns CDR1 LGHNA and CDR2 YSLEER. CDR3 size: 18 residues. CDR3 residues: CASSQDFTTSGSSDTQYF. The CDR3 coding sequence is TGCGCCAGCAGCCAAGATTTCACGACTAGCGGGAGTTCAGATACGCAGTATTTT.

The chain couples TRBV6-6 to TRBJ2-7; TRBD1 matches 7 bases. The CDR3 is 13 residues long. Germline-derived CDR1 and CDR2 are MNHNY and SVGAGI (reference sequence). V shed 10 bases, J shed 1 base, and the junction held 7 bases outside the gene matches. The CDR3 reads CATAGGRSYEQYF. The DNA of the CDR3 is TGTGCCACAGCAGGGGGAAGGTCCTACGAGCAGTACTTC.

J is TRBJ1-2 and V is TRBV7-9; D is uncertain. V lost 1 base and J lost 8, with 11 bases in between. The CDR3 runs to 13 residues. The germline gives CDR1 SEHNR, CDR2 FQNEAQ (reference sequence). CDR3 in DNA: TGTGCCAGCAGCTTAGGGATCTCGGGGGGCTACACCTTC. Amino acids: CASSLGISGGYTF.

This chain uses TRBV6-4 with TRBJ1-2, with no clear D. Trimming shortened V by 3 bases and J by 4 bases, and 9 bases separated the two germline ends. The CDR3 consists of 13 residues. Looked up from germline, CDR1 is MRHNA and CDR2 is SNTAGT. CDR3 residues: CASSEAEGYGYTF. The CDR3 DNA reads as TGTGCCAGCAGTGAGGCAGAGGGCTATGGCTACACCTTC.

This clone has just one count. Germline and junction disagree at one end, which may indicate a read error. This sequence joins TRBV6-6 and TRBJ1-2, with a weak D call TRBD1 (5 bases). The CDR3 runs 12 residues. Per the germline V gene, CDR1 is MNHNY and CDR2 is SVGAGI (reference sequence). The CDR3 nucleotides read TGTGCCAGCAGTACCTCCGGCGACAGCGTAAACTTC. Translated, it gives CASSTSGDSVNF.

V is TRBV5-6 and J is TRBJ2-6, with D tentatively TRBD1 (5 bases). V shed 0 bases and J shed 0 bases, with 7 bases lying between them. The germline gives CDR1 SGHDT, CDR2 YYEEEE. This CDR3 spans 16 amino acids. CDR3 sequence: CASSLGGHSGANVLTF. CDR3 DNA sequence: TGTGCCAGCAGCTTGGGGGGCCACTCTGGGGCCAACGTCCTGACTTTC.

CDR3 nucleotide sequence: TGTGCCAGCACCTCCCTCCCCGGGGGTAACACTGAAGCTTTCTTT. Its protein is CASTSLPGGNTEAFF. V and J are TRBV6-6 and TRBJ1-1, with a weak D call TRBD1 (5 bases). This CDR3 is built from 15 residues. Germline V gene sequence: CDR1 MNHNY, CDR2 SVGAGI (reference sequence). The V end was cut by 7 bases, the J end by 2 bases, with 17 bases between.

This sequence joins TRBV19 and TRBJ2-7; 11 nucleotides match TRBD1. V trimming: 4 bases; J trimming: 5 bases; junction bases outside the gene matches: 10. The CDR3 covers 16 residues. CDR1 and CDR2 (germline): LNHDA, SQIVND (reference sequence). The CDR3 loop is CASSNSPGTGGHEQYF. The CDR3 DNA reads TGTGCCAGTAGTAACTCCCCCGGGACAGGGGGGCACGAGCAGTACTTC.